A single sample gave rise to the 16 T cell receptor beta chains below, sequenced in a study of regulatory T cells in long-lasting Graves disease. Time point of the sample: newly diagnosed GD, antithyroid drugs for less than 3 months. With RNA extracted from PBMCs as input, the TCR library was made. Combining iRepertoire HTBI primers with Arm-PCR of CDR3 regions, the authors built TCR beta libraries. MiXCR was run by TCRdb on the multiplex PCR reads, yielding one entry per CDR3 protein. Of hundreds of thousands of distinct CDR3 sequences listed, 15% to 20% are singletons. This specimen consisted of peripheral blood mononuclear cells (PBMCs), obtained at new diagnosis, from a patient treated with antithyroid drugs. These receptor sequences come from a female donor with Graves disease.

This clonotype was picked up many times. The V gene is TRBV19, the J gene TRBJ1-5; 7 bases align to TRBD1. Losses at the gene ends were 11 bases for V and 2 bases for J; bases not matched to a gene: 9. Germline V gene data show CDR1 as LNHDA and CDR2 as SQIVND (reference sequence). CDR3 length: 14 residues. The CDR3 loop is CAVGGQMGNQPQHF. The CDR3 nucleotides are TGTGCCGTAGGGGGACAGATGGGCAATCAGCCCCAGCATTTT. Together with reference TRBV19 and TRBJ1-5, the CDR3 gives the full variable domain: DGGITQSPKYLFRKEGQNVTLSCEQNLNHDAMYWYRQDPGQGLRLIYYSQIVNDFQKGDIAEGYSVSREKKESFPLTVTSAQKNPTAFYLCAVGGQMGNQPQHFGDGTRLSIL.

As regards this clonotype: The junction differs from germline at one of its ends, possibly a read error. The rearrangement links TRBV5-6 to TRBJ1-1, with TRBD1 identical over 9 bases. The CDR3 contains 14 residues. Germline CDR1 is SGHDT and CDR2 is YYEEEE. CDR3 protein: CASWTGDIPFSSSF. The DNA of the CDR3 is TGTGCCAGCTGGACAGGGGATATTCCCTTTTCGTCTTCATTT.

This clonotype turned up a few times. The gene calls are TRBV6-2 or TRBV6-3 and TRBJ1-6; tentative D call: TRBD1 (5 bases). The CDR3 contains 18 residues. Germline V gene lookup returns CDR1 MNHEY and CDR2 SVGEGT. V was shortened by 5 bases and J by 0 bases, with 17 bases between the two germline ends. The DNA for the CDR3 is TGTGCCAGCAGTGAAAGCGAGGACACGAGCTCCTATAATTCACCCCTCCACTTT. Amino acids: CASSESEDTSSYNSPLHF.

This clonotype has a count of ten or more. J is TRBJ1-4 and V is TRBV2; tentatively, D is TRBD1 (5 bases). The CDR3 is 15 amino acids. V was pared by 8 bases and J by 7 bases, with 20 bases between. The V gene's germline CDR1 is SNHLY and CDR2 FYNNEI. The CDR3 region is CASLLPGTSIEKLFF. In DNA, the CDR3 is TGTGCCAGCCTACTCCCCGGGACCTCGATTGAAAAACTGTTTTTT.

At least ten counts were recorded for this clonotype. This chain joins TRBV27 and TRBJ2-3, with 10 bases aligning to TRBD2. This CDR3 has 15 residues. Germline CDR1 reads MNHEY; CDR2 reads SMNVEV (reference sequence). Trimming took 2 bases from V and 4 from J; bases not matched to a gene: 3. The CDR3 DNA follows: TGTGCCAGCAGTTTAAGTCTAGCGGGAGCAGATACGCAGTATTTT. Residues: CASSLSLAGADTQYF.

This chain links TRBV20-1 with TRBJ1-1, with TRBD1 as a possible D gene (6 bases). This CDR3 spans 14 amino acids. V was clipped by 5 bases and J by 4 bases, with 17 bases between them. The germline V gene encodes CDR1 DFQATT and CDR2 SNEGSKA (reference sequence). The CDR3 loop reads CSAAAQGGTTEAFF. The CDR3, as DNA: TGCAGTGCTGCGGCACAGGGAGGGACCACTGAAGCTTTCTTT.

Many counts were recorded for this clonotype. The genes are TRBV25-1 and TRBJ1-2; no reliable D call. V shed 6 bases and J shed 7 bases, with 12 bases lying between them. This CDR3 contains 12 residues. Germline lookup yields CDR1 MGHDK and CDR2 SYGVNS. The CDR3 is CASSTPLSGYTF. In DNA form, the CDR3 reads TGTGCCAGCAGCACACCCCTAAGTGGCTACACCTTC.

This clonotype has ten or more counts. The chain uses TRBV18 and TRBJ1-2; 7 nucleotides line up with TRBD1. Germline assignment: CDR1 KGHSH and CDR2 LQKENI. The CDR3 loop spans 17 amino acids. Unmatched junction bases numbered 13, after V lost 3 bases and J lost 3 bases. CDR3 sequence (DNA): TGTGCCAGCTCACCCCTACAGGGGACGGTGTCGGACTATGGCTACACCTTC. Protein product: CASSPLQGTVSDYGYTF.

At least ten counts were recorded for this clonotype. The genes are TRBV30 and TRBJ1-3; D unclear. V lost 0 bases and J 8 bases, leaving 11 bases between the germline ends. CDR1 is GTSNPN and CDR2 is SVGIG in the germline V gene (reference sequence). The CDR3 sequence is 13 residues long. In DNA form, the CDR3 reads TGTGCCTGGAGTGTACGCGGAACGGACACCATATATTTT. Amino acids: CAWSVRGTDTIYF. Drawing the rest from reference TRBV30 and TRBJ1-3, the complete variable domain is SQTIHQWPATLVQPVGSPLSLECTVEGTSNPNLYWYRQAAGRGLQLLFYSVGIGQISSEVPQNLSASRPQDRQFILSSKKLLLSDSGFYLCAWSVRGTDTIYFGEGSWLTVV.

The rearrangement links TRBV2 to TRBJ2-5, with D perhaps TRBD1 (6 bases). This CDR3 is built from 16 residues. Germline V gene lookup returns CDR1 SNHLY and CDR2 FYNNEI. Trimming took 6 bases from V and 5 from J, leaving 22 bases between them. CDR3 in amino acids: CASRNWGQAGIETQYF. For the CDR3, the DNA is TGTGCCAGCAGGAACTGGGGGCAGGCTGGCATCGAGACCCAGTACTTC.

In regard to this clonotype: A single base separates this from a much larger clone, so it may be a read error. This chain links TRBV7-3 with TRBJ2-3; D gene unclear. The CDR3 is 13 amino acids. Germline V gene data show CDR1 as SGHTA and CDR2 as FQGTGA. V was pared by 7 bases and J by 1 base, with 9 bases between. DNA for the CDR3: TGTGCCAGCATCTCCCCGGGCACAGATACGCAGTATTTT. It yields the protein CASISPGTDTQYF.

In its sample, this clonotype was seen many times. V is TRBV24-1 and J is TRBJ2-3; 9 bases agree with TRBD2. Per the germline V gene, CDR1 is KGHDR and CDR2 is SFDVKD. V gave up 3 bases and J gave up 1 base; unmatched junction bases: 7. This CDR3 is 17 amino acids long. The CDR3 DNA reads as TGTGCCACCAGTGATGGCATGAGACTAGCGGGCACAGATACGCAGTATTTT. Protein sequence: CATSDGMRLAGTDTQYF.

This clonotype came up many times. The CDR3 spells CASSSGDEQFF. In DNA, the CDR3 is TGTGCCAGCAGCTCCGGGGATGAGCAGTTCTTC. The J gene is TRBJ2-1, the V gene TRBV5-6; D is possibly TRBD2 (5 bases). Germline V lookup: CDR1 SGHDT, CDR2 YYEEEE. The CDR3 contains 11 residues. V lost 3 bases, J lost 8 bases, and 6 bases lay in between.

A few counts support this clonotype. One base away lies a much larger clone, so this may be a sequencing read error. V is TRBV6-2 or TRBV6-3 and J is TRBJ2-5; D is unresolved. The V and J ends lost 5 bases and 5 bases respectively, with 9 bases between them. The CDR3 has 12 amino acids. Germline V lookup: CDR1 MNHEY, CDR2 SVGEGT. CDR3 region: CASSDIGETQYF. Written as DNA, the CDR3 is TGTGCCAGCAGTGATATAGGGGAGACCCAGTACTTC.

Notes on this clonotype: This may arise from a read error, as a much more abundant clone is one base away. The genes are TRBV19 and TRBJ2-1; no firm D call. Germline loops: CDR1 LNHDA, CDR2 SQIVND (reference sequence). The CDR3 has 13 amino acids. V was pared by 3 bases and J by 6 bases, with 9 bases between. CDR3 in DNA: TGTGCCAGTAGTATGGCTATGTGCAATGAGCAGTTCTTC. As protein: CASSMAMCNEQFF.

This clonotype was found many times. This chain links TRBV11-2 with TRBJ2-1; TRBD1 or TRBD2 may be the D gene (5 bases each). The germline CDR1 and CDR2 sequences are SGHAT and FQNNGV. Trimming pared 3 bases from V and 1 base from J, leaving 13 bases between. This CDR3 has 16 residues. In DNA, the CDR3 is TGTGCCAGCAGCTTCCGAGGGGCCGCTTCCTACAATGAGCAGTTCTTC. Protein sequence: CASSFRGAASYNEQFF.